A selection of T cell receptor beta chains follows, all from one sample in a study of T cells after yellow fever vaccination. TCRdb processed the 5' RACE reads anew with MiXCR; each CDR3 protein has one entry. The data show 100,000 to 150,000 distinct CDR3 sequences, more than 5.5% seen once. Here the sequenced sample was CD4+ T cells sorted from PBMCs, taken more than 40 days after the first yellow fever vaccination. These TCRs come from a man in his late teens or twenties who received the YFV17D yellow fever vaccine. The CDR3 runs from the conserved cysteine through the conserved F or W.

TRBV18	TRBJ2-3	16	CASSPLDRGDQDTQYF
TRBV29-1	TRBJ2-2	13	CSVFTPPTGELFF
TRBV7-2	TRBJ1-2	15	CASSLEVQSYGGYTF
TRBV18	TRBJ1-1	13	CASSPSRTGEAFF
TRBV6-5	TRBJ1-1	13	CASSFMGGAEAFF
TRBV7-9	TRBJ2-1	15	CASSAGVSSYNEQFF
TRBV7-2	TRBJ2-5	16	CASSAVGGVSQETQYF
TRBV11-3	TRBJ1-1	13	CASSLSTGGHAFF
TRBV7-2	TRBJ1-1	13	CASSLDRNTEAFF
TRBV10-3	TRBJ2-2	13	CAAGGPNTGELFF
TRBV7-9	TRBJ1-1	16	CAGSNRDRFQNTEAFF
TRBV7-2	TRBJ2-3	15	CASSLVGRPSDTQYF
TRBV2	TRBJ2-1	14	CASRTGGAANEQFF
TRBV7-6	TRBJ1-2	13	CASSLVQGDGYTF
TRBV7-2	TRBJ2-1	17	CASRKPWGGVRNNEQFF
TRBV20-1	TRBJ1-6	17	CSARRGVPGARNSPLHF
TRBV7-9	TRBJ2-3	14	CASGRPPSTDTQYF
TRBV29-1	TRBJ1-1	14	CSGATGWLNTEAFF
TRBV5-4	TRBJ2-1	18	CASSDKRLWGRGYNEQFF
TRBV5-6	TRBJ2-3	15	CASSLGTGLQDTQYF
TRBV29-1	TRBJ2-3	13	CSVAGTGADTQYF
TRBV21-1	TRBJ2-5	15	CASSKSYTGQETQYF
TRBV7-2	TRBJ2-1	16	CASSLGRTDVYNEQFF
TRBV12-3/TRBV12-4	TRBJ1-2	17	CASSLVPELGEKGGYTF
TRBV4-3	TRBJ2-1	16	CASSQLGGMSYNEQFF
TRBV7-2	TRBJ2-7	12	CASSLREYEQYF
TRBV7-2	TRBJ2-5	15	CASSRQGSVQETQYF
TRBV5-1	TRBJ2-1	16	CASSLGGAFRNNEQFF
TRBV11-2	TRBJ2-5	12	CASRGPQETQYF
TRBV5-1	TRBJ2-5	15	CASSRTDGYQETQYF
TRBV19	TRBJ1-1	15	CATLKKGAGNTEAFF
TRBV4-2	TRBJ1-2	13	CASSQVQGGGYTF
TRBV6-6	TRBJ1-5	13	CASSWERGQPQHF
TRBV27	TRBJ2-3	13	CASSPANSDTQYF
TRBV6-5	TRBJ2-1	13	CASSRSRGNEQFF
TRBV7-3	TRBJ2-5	13	CASSLAQGGTQYF
TRBV11-2	TRBJ1-2	14	CASSLESGIGGYTF
TRBV9	TRBJ2-3	17	CASTRTTSGGSTDTQYF
TRBV12-3/TRBV12-4	TRBJ1-6	15	CASRGDSSYNSPLHF
TRBV4-3	TRBJ2-3	17	CASSQPGLAGGLDTQYF
TRBV15	TRBJ2-3	18	CATSRVPPGLRNTDTQYF
TRBV6-2/TRBV6-3	TRBJ2-1	15	CASTPLDREYNEQFF
TRBV29-1	TRBJ1-5	14	CSVAPTDSNQPQHF
TRBV10-3	TRBJ2-7	14	CAISGKRTSYEQYF
TRBV18	TRBJ1-1	13	CASSPDRQAEAFF
TRBV30	TRBJ2-3	13	CAWTQGNTDTQYF
TRBV19	TRBJ2-6	15	CASSIGASGANVLTF
TRBV20-1	TRBJ1-5	12	CSARDRDQPQHF
TRBV5-1	TRBJ2-3	14	CASSSTSDGDTQYF
TRBV7-2	TRBJ2-7	13	CASSLRGVREQYF
TRBV5-1	TRBJ1-2	14	CASSTSQGLEGYTF
TRBV29-1	TRBJ2-2	13	CSERSRATGELFF
TRBV12-3/TRBV12-4	TRBJ2-7	17	CASSTGPGLAGFYEQYF
TRBV7-3	TRBJ2-5	16	CASSPGPSGGRETQYF
TRBV7-2	TRBJ2-1	16	CASSLGALVVGDEQFF